This TCR beta chain was sequenced in a study of radiotherapy plus CTLA-4 blockade in lung cancer. Study as a whole: Roughly 17% of patients responded objectively, and roughly 30% achieved disease control. Points from the study as a whole: Per reports, early blood T cell clone dynamics, plus interferon-beta, forecast response most strongly.

As regards this clone: Its antigen remains unknown.

Each patient with chemo-refractory metastatic non-small-cell lung cancer was treated with focal radiation plus CTLA-4 blockade using ipilimumab. CDR1 and CDR2 from the germline V gene are SGHTA and FQGNSA. The V gene lost 7 bases and the J gene lost 5 bases, with 17 bases spanning the gap. This CDR3 comprises 14 residues. The assay was immunoSEQ multiplex PCR, and TCRdb's table has in-frame clones only and misses some. The table has tens of thousands of clones, about 88% seen once. This chain connects TRBV7-2 to TRBJ2-5; TRBD1 might be the D (7 bases). Sequences were derived from peripheral blood, sampled from a patient treated with radiotherapy plus ipilimumab. The receptor comes from a human donor with non-small cell lung cancer whose response to radiotherapy plus ipilimumab could not be evaluated. CDR3 amino acids: CASNQGRGDETQYF. CDR3 nucleotides: TGTGCCAGCAACCAGGGCAGGGGGGATGAGACCCAGTACTTC.